The sequence of this T cell receptor beta chain was determined in a study of T cells in Graves' hyperthyroidism and ophthalmopathy (dated by TCRdb to between 2017 and 2020). The study in broad terms: To identify TCR V-J signatures that set the groups apart, the researchers used a discovery cohort of more than 95 patients, made up of 40 to 45 with Graves' ophthalmopathy and 57 with stable Graves' hyperthyroidism. In more than 5 Graves' hyperthyroidism patients, the study also compared T-cell repertoires from thyroid tissue with T-cell repertoires from blood. According to the paper, TCR Vbeta CDR3 sequencing was carried out on 135 peripheral blood samples, which came from fewer than 50 ophthalmopathy, around 75 hyperthyroidism and approximately 17 progressor patients. For training and testing, the roughly 93 patients in the discovery cohort were randomly divided in a 7:3 ratio. After sampling, hyperthyroidism patients received methimazole starting at 30 mg daily, and ophthalmopathy patients received high-dose intravenous methylprednisolone. Prospective prediction of ophthalmopathy was tested in an independent validation cohort of approximately 18 hyperthyroidism patients and 15 to 17 patients who later progressed to ophthalmopathy. The investigation overall reported the following: Ophthalmopathy was separated from stable hyperthyroidism by a 13 V-J signature model, with around 90% sensitivity and 81% to 82% specificity obtained in cross-validation and 80%/75% obtained in testing. Most expanded thyroid clonotypes (frequency above 0.001) were also detected in blood, suggesting blood repertoires may reflect thyroid immune responses. In validation, progression to ophthalmopathy was predicted by the model with 70% to 71% sensitivity and approximately 78% specificity, a median of about 6.4 months before onset. No statistical method was used to set the sample size in advance, and investigators knew the group allocation.

Reading the germline V gene gives CDR1 SGHTA and CDR2 FQGNSA. From the cysteine up to the phenylalanine, the CDR3 has a length of 18 residues. Only the CDR3 portion is preserved as DNA: 54 bases, with reading frame beginning at the first base. At the junction V is shortened by 1 base and J by 0 bases, with 16 bases in between. The TCR beta CDR3 regions were amplified from RNA transcripts. The first round of RT-PCR for the TCR CDR3 was performed with the HTBI primer set and the Qiagen OneStep RT-PCR kit. The libraries were constructed in a second round of multiplex PCR and then size-selected and purified. Paired-end sequencing of the libraries was performed with 100 bp reads on an Illumina HiSeq2000. The authors processed their data as follows. SOAPnuke was used to process the raw data, removing reads that contained adapters or uncalled bases, had a mean Phred below 15, or lacked an exact match to the constant primer or identifier. COPE v1.2.5 was used to merge high-quality paired reads, and clonotypes were defined as unique nucleotide sequences. MiTCR v1.1 was used to align the clonotypes against IMGT TRBV, TRBD and TRBJ reference segments. Analysis was restricted to V-J combinations with a frequency above 0.0001, which covered about 99% of repertoires. The TCS score was defined as the ratio of F50 (clonal expansion) to E x V (chaos), calculated using BLOSUM62-based TCRdist between CDR3 peptides within each V-J. Welch's t-statistics and random forest reduced several hundred V-J features to 13, which were used in a naive Bayes classifier (R e1071). The similarity between thyroid and blood repertoires was quantified using the Morisita-Horn index. TCRdb trimmed public reads at Q25 via fastp, called clones via MiXCR and kept in-frame beta chains. Rows are unified per CDR3 protein, each entry keeping the most common DNA and genes. The V and J calls were determined by TCRdb, not by the authors. Present in this sample are 530,000 or so distinct CDR3 sequences, just over 45% of which were seen just once. The ten top clones hold about 7.8% of the sample.

As for this clonotype: Its antigen is not yet known. Base quality data are lacking; no much larger clone is found one base away.

Stable Graves' hyperthyroidism was defined as no progression to ophthalmopathy during 18 months of follow-up. The hyperthyroidism patients were between 18 and 65 years old and newly diagnosed, with a disease duration of less than 2 months. Any patient with an uncontrolled infection, another autoimmune disease, pregnancy or lactation was excluded. Diagnoses were established on the basis of clinical symptoms, serum thyroxine and TRAb, thyroid ultrasound, and orbital computed tomography. Total RNA was extracted with Trizol reagent, and quality was checked on an Agilent 2100 Bioanalyzer. The receptor's source is a woman aged 18 to 35 with Graves' hyperthyroidism. The rearrangement combines TRBV7-2 with TRBJ1-5; the D segment could be TRBD1, given 5 matching bases. Sequencing input: peripheral blood or thyroid tissue (not recorded which). The DNA sequence is given as TGTGCCAGCAGCTTAGGGGGGATTGGTGGGTATAGCAATCAGCCCCAGCATTTT. Translated, it gives CASSLGGIGGYSNQPQHF.